Below are 21 T cell receptor beta chains sequenced from a single sample in a study of cytomegalovirus exposure and HLA in healthy donors. The PCR contained 60 Vbeta and 13 Jbeta primers. Assay: immunoSEQ multiplex PCR; the TCRdb copy retains only in-frame clones and omits some. The sample has around 230,000 clones, around 80% seen once; the top ten hold around 0.45%. The sequenced sample was PBMCs. The receptors originated from a boy younger than 18 in good health and CMV-seronegative.

The chain combines TRBV29-1 with TRBJ2-7; D perhaps matches TRBD1 (5 bases). V was pared by 3 bases and J by 2 bases, with 11 bases between. Germline loops: CDR1 SQVTM, CDR2 ANQGSEA. The CDR3 has 13 amino acids. The CDR3: CSVESQGPYEQYF. CDR3 DNA sequence: TGCAGCGTTGAGTCGCAGGGCCCCTACGAGCAGTACTTC.

The chain has TRBV30 and TRBJ2-1; 7 bases agree with TRBD2. This CDR3 has 10 residues. Germline V gene lookup returns CDR1 GTSNPN and CDR2 SVGIG (reference sequence). The V gene end was trimmed by 6 bases and the J gene end by 15 bases; junction bases not matched to a gene: 8. The CDR3 protein is CACCGSNMFF. The CDR3 DNA sequence: TGTGCCTGCTGCGGGAGTAACATGTTCTTC.

The V call is TRBV30, the J call TRBJ2-1, with 13 nucleotides matching TRBD2. Germline V lookup: CDR1 GTSNPN, CDR2 SVGIG (reference sequence). This CDR3 is built from 17 residues. The V segment lost 0 bases and the J segment 15 bases; nucleotides outside the gene matches: 17. The CDR3 spells CAWSVFRTTSGGGLGFF. CDR3 sequence (DNA): TGTGCCTGGAGTGTATTCCGCACCACTAGCGGGGGGGGTTTAGGGTTCTTC. The full variable domain, its missing parts supplied by reference TRBV30 and TRBJ2-1, is SQTIHQWPATLVQPVGSPLSLECTVEGTSNPNLYWYRQAAGRGLQLLFYSVGIGQISSEVPQNLSASRPQDRQFILSSKKLLLSDSGFYLCAWSVFRTTSGGGLGFFGPGTRLTVL.

This clone was seen only once. J is TRBJ1-4 and V is TRBV19; 8 bases match TRBD1. Germline CDR1 LNHDA, CDR2 SQIVND (reference sequence). Unmatched junction bases numbered 9, after V lost 6 bases and J lost 6 bases. The CDR3 loop spans 15 amino acids. CDR3 region: CASRPLDREDEKLFF. DNA for the CDR3: TGTGCCAGTAGACCCCTGGACAGGGAGGATGAAAAACTGTTTTTT.

V and J are TRBV6-9 and TRBJ1-1, with a tentative D call TRBD1 (5 bases). In germline, CDR1 is MNHGY, CDR2 SVAAGI. Trimming stripped 2 bases from V and 8 bases from J, with 21 bases between. CDR3 size: 16 residues. The CDR3 is CASSYLAGVGSGEAFF. The CDR3 nucleotides are TGTGCCAGCAGTTATCTAGCGGGGGTGGGTTCGGGAGAAGCTTTCTTT.

The rearrangement joins TRBV15 to TRBJ2-7; 11 bases are a match to TRBD2. Losses at the gene ends were 1 base for V and 2 bases for J; bases not matched to a gene: 1. This CDR3 comprises 15 residues. CDR1 and CDR2 (germline): LNHNV, YYDKDF (reference sequence). CDR3 loop: CATSRGLAGTYEQYF. CDR3 coding DNA: TGTGCCACCAGCAGAGGACTAGCGGGAACCTACGAGCAGTACTTC.

The chain couples TRBV9 to TRBJ1-2; TRBD1 aligns across 7 bases. V dropped 4 bases and J dropped 0; count of bases not matched to a gene: 3. The CDR3 consists of 14 residues. Germline-derived CDR1 and CDR2 are SGDLS and YYNGEE. The chain's CDR3 is CASSPGQANYGYTF. CDR3 DNA: TGTGCCAGCAGCCCCGGACAGGCTAACTATGGCTACACCTTC.

This clone was recorded only once. V gene TRBV19 combines with J gene TRBJ1-5; tentatively, D is TRBD1 (5 bases). Germline V CDR1 and CDR2: LNHDA, SQIVND (reference sequence). V lost 3 bases and J 1 base, leaving 16 bases between the germline ends. The CDR3 is 17 amino acids. The chain's CDR3 is CASSIWGRAGSNQPQHF. The CDR3, as DNA: TGTGCCAGTAGTATTTGGGGCAGGGCGGGGAGCAATCAGCCCCAGCATTTT.

The CDR3 loop reads CASSKEYLQETQYF. For the CDR3, the DNA is TGTGCCAGCAGTAAAGAATATCTCCAAGAGACCCAGTACTTC. This chain uses TRBV6-1 with TRBJ2-5; D gene uncertain. The germline V gene encodes CDR1 MNHNS and CDR2 SASEGT. Trimming left V 5 bases short and J 1 base short, with 11 bases between. This CDR3 comprises 14 residues.

The sample holds a few counts of this clone. The V gene is TRBV11-3, the J gene TRBJ2-5; D is perhaps TRBD2 (5 bases). Germline lookup yields CDR1 SGHNT and CDR2 YENEEA. The CDR3 contains 14 residues. Trimming shortened V by 0 bases and J by 10 bases, and 15 bases separated the two germline ends. The CDR3 region is CASSLDMRARIQYF. Here the CDR3 DNA reads TGTGCCAGCAGCTTAGATATGAGGGCAAGAATCCAGTACTTC. The full variable domain, in which reference TRBV11-3 and TRBJ2-5 provide the parts outside the CDR3, is EAGVVQSPRYKIIEKKQPVAFWCNPISGHNTLYWYLQNLGQGPELLIRYENEEAVDDSQLPKDRFSAERLKGVDSTLKIQPAELGDSAVYLCASSLDMRARIQYFGPGTRLLVL.

This rearrangement joins TRBV6-6 to TRBJ2-3; D possibly corresponds to TRBD1 (6 bases). Between the trimmed V and J ends, which lost 4 bases and 6 bases, there was a span of 14 bases. CDR1 is MNHNY and CDR2 is SVGAGI in the germline V gene (reference sequence). The CDR3 runs to 14 residues. The CDR3 bases are TGTGCCAGCAGTTCCCCGAAGGGGGAGGATACGCAGTATTTT. The encoded protein is CASSSPKGEDTQYF.

The chain uses TRBV7-9 and TRBJ1-1; 9 bases fit TRBD1. V lost 5 bases to trimming and J lost 9 bases; unmatched junction nucleotides: 7. The CDR3 sequence is 13 residues long. Germline V gene lookup returns CDR1 SEHNR and CDR2 FQNEAQ (reference sequence). The CDR3, as DNA: TGTGCCAGCAGCCCTCGGGACAGGGAGCAAGCTTTCTTT. Translated, it gives CASSPRDREQAFF.

The chain carries TRBV7-9 and TRBJ1-1; D unresolved. This CDR3 spans 14 amino acids. Germline CDR1 is SEHNR and CDR2 is FQNEAQ (reference sequence). Trimming cost V 7 bases and J 3 bases, with 15 bases left between them. Here the CDR3 DNA reads TGTGCCAGCACAATAGGGAGGACGGACACTGAAGCTTTCTTT. Protein product: CASTIGRTDTEAFF. Complete variable domain (other parts from reference TRBV7-9 and TRBJ1-1): DTGVSQNPRHKITKRGQNVTFRCDPISEHNRLYWYRQTLGQGPEFLTYFQNEAQLEKSRLLSDRFSAERPKGSFSTLEIQRTEQGDSAMYLCASTIGRTDTEAFFGQGTRLTVV.

This chain links TRBV19 with TRBJ1-2; no firm D call. Trimming took 3 bases from V and 2 from J, leaving 13 bases between them. The germline CDR1 and CDR2 sequences are LNHDA and SQIVND (reference sequence). There are 15 residues in the CDR3. CDR3 protein: CASSINAVQNYGYTF. DNA for the CDR3: TGTGCCAGTAGTATCAATGCGGTCCAAAACTATGGCTACACCTTC.

This rearrangement joins TRBV2 to TRBJ2-1; 9 bases are shared with TRBD1. Losses at the gene ends were 6 bases for V and 8 bases for J; bases not matched to a gene: 14. The CDR3 is 16 amino acids. CDR1 is SNHLY and CDR2 is FYNNEI in the germline V gene. This CDR3 reads CASRGPGTGSNDEQFF. CDR3 DNA sequence: TGTGCCAGCAGGGGGCCTGGGACAGGGAGTAACGATGAGCAGTTCTTC.

V gene TRBV5-6 combines with J gene TRBJ2-1; 7 positions match TRBD2. The CDR3 is 18 amino acids. J was trimmed by 7 bases and V by 2 bases; bases with no gene match: 18. Per germline, CDR1 SGHDT and CDR2 YYEEEE. CDR3 coding DNA: TGTGCCAGCAGCTTCAGACTAGCCCGAACAACTTGGGGAAATGAGCAGTTCTTC. It yields the protein CASSFRLARTTWGNEQFF.

V and J are TRBV5-1 and TRBJ1-2; the match to TRBD1 covers 9 bases. The V gene end was trimmed by 0 bases and the J gene end by 13 bases; junction bases not matched to a gene: 13. The CDR3 runs 15 residues. CDR1 is SGHRS and CDR2 is YFSETQ in the germline V gene. For the CDR3, the DNA is TGCGCCAGCAGCTTGGATCTCGGGGACAGGGTCGATGGCACCTTC. Residues: CASSLDLGDRVDGTF.

This chain links TRBV5-4 with TRBJ1-1; the D gene is possibly TRBD1 (5 bases). This CDR3 has 15 amino acids. Germline assignment: CDR1 SGHNT and CDR2 YYREEE (reference sequence). V lost 4 bases and J lost 2, with 15 bases in between. CDR3 region: CASSVDIPSNTEAFF. The CDR3 region has the DNA TGTGCCAGCAGCGTGGACATCCCCTCTAACACTGAAGCTTTCTTT.

J is TRBJ2-3 and V is TRBV27, with a possible D match to TRBD1 (6 bases). Germline V lookup: CDR1 MNHEY, CDR2 SMNVEV (reference sequence). Trimming pared 1 base from V and 3 bases from J, leaving 14 bases between. This CDR3 contains 16 residues. The CDR3 DNA sequence: TGTGCCAGCAGTTTATTTGGGACAAGGGGGACAGATACGCAGTATTTT. Its protein product is CASSLFGTRGTDTQYF.

V is TRBV12-5 and J is TRBJ1-5; no definite D call. This CDR3 comprises 14 residues. Germline-derived CDR1 and CDR2 are LGHNT and FRNRAP. Trimming took off 7 bases at V and 4 bases at J, with 14 bases between the two ends. The chain's CDR3 is CASAPRSGNQPQHF. The CDR3 coding sequence is TGTGCTAGTGCCCCTAGGTCGGGGAATCAGCCCCAGCATTTT.

The chain recombines TRBV5-8 with TRBJ1-6; no clear D gene. This CDR3 region has 17 residues. Germline lookup yields CDR1 SGHTS and CDR2 YDEGEE. V was clipped by 4 bases and J by 0 bases, with 14 bases between them. For the CDR3, the DNA is TGTGCCAGCAGCGTTACACGCACCGACTCCTATAATTCACCCCTCCACTTT. It specifies CASSVTRTDSYNSPLHF.